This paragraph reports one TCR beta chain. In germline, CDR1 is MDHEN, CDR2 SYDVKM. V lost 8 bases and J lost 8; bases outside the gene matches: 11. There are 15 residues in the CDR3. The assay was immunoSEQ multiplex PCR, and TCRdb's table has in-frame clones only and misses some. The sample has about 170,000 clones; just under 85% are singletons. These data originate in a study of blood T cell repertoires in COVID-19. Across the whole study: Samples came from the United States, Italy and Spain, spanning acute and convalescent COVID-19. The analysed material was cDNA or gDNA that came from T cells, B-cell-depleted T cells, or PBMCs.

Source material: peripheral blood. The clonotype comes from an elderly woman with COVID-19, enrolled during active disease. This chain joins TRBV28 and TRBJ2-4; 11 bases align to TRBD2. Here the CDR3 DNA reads TGTGCCAGCGGACTCATAGCGGGAGGGCCAGACATTCAGTACTTC. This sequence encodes CASGLIAGGPDIQYF.